This TCR beta chain was obtained from a study of CD8+CD57+ T cells in acquired aplastic anemia. In the study overall: Sorted CD4+ and CD8+ cells yielded DNA averaging about 3.1 ug.

Previously, flow cytometry had revealed CD8+CD57+ cell expansion in the patients chosen for sequencing. Patients uniformly had severe acquired aplastic anemia. This clonotype appeared a single time. Its target is not known. Germline CDR1 and CDR2: SGHTA and FQGNSA. There are 13 residues in the CDR3. The V end lost 1 base, the J end lost 5 bases, and 9 bases lay between the germline ends. Genomic DNA acted as the template from which TCR beta VDJ combination and CDR3 sequence profiling were carried out. MiXCR, applied by TCRdb to the reads, yields one record per CDR3 protein. The sample lists 150,000 to 200,000 distinct CDR3 sequences, 45% to 55% occurring once. Broader study findings: Patients and controls turned out to have 25 to 35 CD8+ CDR3 sequences in common.

Sequencing was done on a sample of sorted CD4+, CD8+, or CD8+CD57+ T cells (not recorded which) from PBMCs. V usage is TRBV7-2 and J usage is TRBJ2-7, with D possibly being TRBD1 or TRBD2 (6 bases each). The receptor comes from a human donor with aplastic anemia. The CDR3: CASSLGGANEQYF. The CDR3, as DNA: TGTGCCAGCAGCTTAGGGGGGGCCAACGAGCAGTACTTC. The whole variable domain, remainder taken from reference TRBV7-2 and TRBJ2-7, is GAGVSQSPSNKVTEKGKDVELRCDPISGHTALYWYRQSLGQGLEFLIYFQGNSAPDKSGLPSDRFSAERTGGSVSTLTIQRTQQEDSAVYLCASSLGGANEQYFGPGTRLTVT.